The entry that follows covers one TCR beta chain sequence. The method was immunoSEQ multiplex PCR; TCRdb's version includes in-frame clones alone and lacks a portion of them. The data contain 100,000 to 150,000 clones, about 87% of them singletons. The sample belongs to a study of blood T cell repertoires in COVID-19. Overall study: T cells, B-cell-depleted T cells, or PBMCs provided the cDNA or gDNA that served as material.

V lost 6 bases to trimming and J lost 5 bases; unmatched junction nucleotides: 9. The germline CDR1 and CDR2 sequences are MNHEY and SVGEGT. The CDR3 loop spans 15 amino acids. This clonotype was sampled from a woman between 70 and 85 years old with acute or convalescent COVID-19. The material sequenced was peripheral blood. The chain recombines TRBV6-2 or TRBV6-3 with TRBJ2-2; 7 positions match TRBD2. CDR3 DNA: TGTGCCAGCAGCCCTACGGTGGGGGGGACCGGGGAGCTGTTTTTT. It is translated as CASSPTVGGTGELFF.